Listed below are T cell receptor beta chains from one sample, sequenced in a study of blood T cell repertoires in COVID-19. Only in-frame clones appear in the TCRdb table, and some are missing; sequencing was by immunoSEQ multiplex PCR. The sample yields around 250,000 clones, around 84% seen once. Material for sequencing was peripheral blood. All receptors come from a woman younger than 35 with acute or convalescent COVID-19. Both conserved end residues are part of each CDR3. D genes are given only for firm matches. Not all rows give a size; the values are once, few, many and, for expanded clones, a class.

J gene: TRBJ2-7; D gene: -; clone size: -; V gene: TRBV15; CDR3 protein: CATSRDRQFLRGGAYEQYF; CDR3 DNA: TGTGCCACCAGCAGAGATCGTCAGTTTCTGAGAGGGGGAGCCTACGAGCAGTACTTC
J gene: TRBJ1-3; D gene: -; clone size: -; V gene: TRBV5-1; CDR3 protein: CASKQGPGNTIYF; CDR3 DNA: TGCGCCTCCAAACAGGGCCCTGGAAACACCATATATTTT
J gene: TRBJ2-7; D gene: -; clone size: -; V gene: TRBV10-3; CDR3 protein: CAIGGTPPNEQYF; CDR3 DNA: TGTGCCATCGGCGGGACCCCACCTAACGAGCAGTACTTC
J gene: TRBJ1-1; D gene: -; clone size: -; V gene: TRBV21-1; CDR3 protein: CASSKRQGQPTEAFF; CDR3 DNA: TGTGCCAGCAGCAAGAGACAGGGCCAACCAACTGAAGCTTTCTTT
J gene: TRBJ2-7; D gene: TRBD1; clone size: once; V gene: TRBV7-2; CDR3 protein: CASSQAGGAGEQYF; CDR3 DNA: TGTGCCAGCAGCCAGGCAGGGGGCGCTGGCGAGCAGTACTTC
J gene: TRBJ1-2; D gene: TRBD1; clone size: -; V gene: TRBV5-6; CDR3 protein: CASSLDRDYGYTF; CDR3 DNA: TGTGCCAGCAGCCTTGACAGGGACTATGGCTACACCTTC
J gene: TRBJ2-5; D gene: -; clone size: -; V gene: TRBV2; CDR3 protein: CASRRGRAQQETQYF; CDR3 DNA: TGTGCCAGCAGGCGGGGCAGGGCTCAACAAGAGACCCAGTACTTC
J gene: TRBJ1-1; D gene: -; clone size: -; V gene: TRBV14; CDR3 protein: CASSMTVRGPRNTEAFF; CDR3 DNA: TGTGCCAGCAGCATGACCGTCAGGGGCCCCAGAAACACTGAAGCTTTCTTT
J gene: TRBJ1-2; D gene: TRBD1; clone size: -; V gene: TRBV7-2; CDR3 protein: CASRWDRAYGYTF; CDR3 DNA: TGTGCCAGCAGATGGGACAGGGCCTATGGCTACACCTTC
J gene: TRBJ2-5; D gene: TRBD2; clone size: -; V gene: TRBV11-2; CDR3 protein: CASSLPGLTYF; CDR3 DNA: TGTGCCAGCAGCCTACCGGGACTAACGTACTTC
J gene: TRBJ1-2; D gene: -; clone size: -; V gene: TRBV19; CDR3 protein: CASSIRGVYTF; CDR3 DNA: TGTGCCAGTAGTATCCGTGGAGTCTACACCTTC
J gene: TRBJ1-1; D gene: -; clone size: -; V gene: TRBV2; CDR3 protein: CASSRQNTEAFF; CDR3 DNA: TGTGCCAGCAGTAGACAGAACACTGAAGCTTTCTTT
J gene: TRBJ1-1; D gene: -; clone size: -; V gene: TRBV7-8; CDR3 protein: CASSLVGVAYTEAFF; CDR3 DNA: TGTGCCAGCAGCTTAGTCGGGGTGGCGTACACTGAAGCTTTCTTT
J gene: TRBJ1-1; D gene: TRBD1; clone size: -; V gene: TRBV7-2; CDR3 protein: CASSLRQGARLNTEAFF; CDR3 DNA: TGTGCCAGCAGCTTACGTCAGGGGGCGCGGCTGAACACTGAAGCTTTCTTT
J gene: TRBJ2-7; D gene: TRBD1; clone size: -; V gene: TRBV19; CDR3 protein: CASTGQGAYEQYF; CDR3 DNA: TGTGCCAGTACGGGACAGGGTGCCTACGAGCAGTACTTC
J gene: TRBJ2-5; D gene: -; clone size: -; V gene: TRBV7-9; CDR3 protein: CASSLVLASGRLQETQYF; CDR3 DNA: TGTGCCAGCAGCTTAGTGCTAGCGAGCGGAAGACTACAAGAGACCCAGTACTTC
J gene: TRBJ2-5; D gene: -; clone size: -; V gene: TRBV5-1; CDR3 protein: CASSPLRPQETQYF; CDR3 DNA: TGCGCCAGCAGCCCGCTCAGGCCTCAAGAGACCCAGTACTTC
J gene: TRBJ2-5; D gene: -; clone size: once; V gene: TRBV5-1; CDR3 protein: CASSLAGQTPETQYF; CDR3 DNA: TGCGCCAGCAGCTTGGCCGGACAAACCCCAGAGACCCAGTACTTC
J gene: TRBJ1-1; D gene: -; clone size: once; V gene: TRBV6-2/TRBV6-3; CDR3 protein: CASSYMQEAFF; CDR3 DNA: TGTGCCAGCAGTTACATGCAGGAAGCTTTCTTT
J gene: TRBJ2-6; D gene: -; clone size: -; V gene: TRBV19; CDR3 protein: CASKEGSLSGANVLTF; CDR3 DNA: TGTGCCAGTAAGGAGGGGTCCCTCTCTGGGGCCAACGTCCTGACTTTC
J gene: TRBJ2-3; D gene: TRBD2; clone size: -; V gene: TRBV5-1; CDR3 protein: CASSSGAGWEGQTDTQYF; CDR3 DNA: TGCGCCAGCAGCTCAGGAGCCGGGTGGGAGGGTCAGACAGATACGCAGTATTTT
J gene: TRBJ2-1; D gene: -; clone size: -; V gene: TRBV7-8; CDR3 protein: CASSLASDEQFF; CDR3 DNA: TGTGCCAGCAGCCTGGCGAGCGATGAGCAGTTCTTC
J gene: TRBJ2-1; D gene: TRBD2; clone size: -; V gene: TRBV28; CDR3 protein: CASSFGAGFYNEQFF; CDR3 DNA: TGTGCCAGCAGTTTCGGAGCGGGATTCTACAATGAGCAGTTCTTC
J gene: TRBJ2-5; D gene: TRBD2; clone size: once; V gene: TRBV27; CDR3 protein: CASSPGTSGSYQETQYF; CDR3 DNA: TGTGCCAGCAGTCCCGGGACTAGCGGATCGTACCAAGAGACCCAGTACTTC
J gene: TRBJ2-1; D gene: -; clone size: -; V gene: TRBV29-1; CDR3 protein: CSVVRSGDEQFF; CDR3 DNA: TGCAGCGTTGTTAGGAGCGGCGATGAGCAGTTCTTC
J gene: TRBJ2-3; D gene: -; clone size: -; V gene: TRBV9; CDR3 protein: CASSADAIGDTQYF; CDR3 DNA: TGTGCCAGCAGCGCTGACGCGATCGGGGATACGCAGTATTTT
J gene: TRBJ2-1; D gene: TRBD2; clone size: -; V gene: TRBV7-3; CDR3 protein: CASSPSPGGRDEQFF; CDR3 DNA: TGTGCCAGCAGCCCTAGTCCGGGGGGTAGGGATGAGCAGTTCTTC
J gene: TRBJ2-3; D gene: -; clone size: once; V gene: TRBV7-2; CDR3 protein: CASSLGPGDTQYF; CDR3 DNA: TGTGCCAGCAGCTTAGGCCCGGGAGATACGCAGTATTTT
J gene: TRBJ1-2; D gene: -; clone size: -; V gene: TRBV5-1; CDR3 protein: CASSLEGRADGYTF; CDR3 DNA: TGCGCCAGCAGCTTGGAAGGCAGGGCGGATGGCTACACCTTC
J gene: TRBJ2-7; D gene: -; clone size: -; V gene: TRBV2; CDR3 protein: CASSSDSPYEQYF; CDR3 DNA: TGTGCCAGCAGTTCCGACAGTCCCTACGAGCAGTACTTC
J gene: TRBJ1-2; D gene: TRBD1; clone size: -; V gene: TRBV24-1; CDR3 protein: CATRAPGQVRVYGYTF; CDR3 DNA: TGTGCCACCAGAGCCCCGGGACAGGTGCGGGTCTATGGCTACACCTTC
J gene: TRBJ1-1; D gene: -; clone size: -; V gene: TRBV2; CDR3 protein: CASLTWEDTEAFF; CDR3 DNA: TGTGCCAGCCTCACTTGGGAGGACACTGAAGCTTTCTTT
J gene: TRBJ1-1; D gene: -; clone size: -; V gene: TRBV19; CDR3 protein: CASSISGHGNTEAFF; CDR3 DNA: TGTGCCAGTAGTATATCGGGACACGGGAACACTGAAGCTTTCTTT
J gene: TRBJ2-5; D gene: -; clone size: -; V gene: TRBV3-1/TRBV3-2; CDR3 protein: CASSLERADYF; CDR3 DNA: TGTGCCAGCAGCCTTGAGCGGGCCGACTACTTC
J gene: TRBJ1-1; D gene: -; clone size: -; V gene: TRBV3-1/TRBV3-2; CDR3 protein: CASSPKGYSTEAFF; CDR3 DNA: TGTGCCAGCAGCCCCAAGGGGTATAGCACTGAAGCTTTCTTT
J gene: TRBJ2-6; D gene: -; clone size: -; V gene: TRBV2; CDR3 protein: CASSGGSGANVLTF; CDR3 DNA: TGTGCCAGCAGTGGAGGCTCTGGGGCCAACGTCCTGACTTTC
J gene: TRBJ2-2; D gene: TRBD2; clone size: -; V gene: TRBV11-3; CDR3 protein: CASRASGRAGELFF; CDR3 DNA: TGTGCCAGCAGGGCTAGCGGGAGGGCTGGGGAGCTGTTTTTT
J gene: TRBJ2-3; D gene: -; clone size: -; V gene: TRBV5-4; CDR3 protein: CASSLGGGGDTQYF; CDR3 DNA: TGTGCCAGCAGCCTAGGGGGGGGTGGAGATACGCAGTATTTT
J gene: TRBJ2-7; D gene: -; clone size: -; V gene: TRBV7-2; CDR3 protein: CASSSPIQGFEQYF; CDR3 DNA: TGTGCCAGCAGCTCCCCAATCCAGGGGTTCGAGCAGTACTTC
J gene: TRBJ2-1; D gene: TRBD2; clone size: -; V gene: TRBV9; CDR3 protein: CASSAGGPIAGAGNEQFF; CDR3 DNA: TGTGCCAGCAGCGCCGGTGGGCCAATAGCGGGAGCGGGCAATGAGCAGTTCTTC
J gene: TRBJ1-3; D gene: -; clone size: -; V gene: TRBV7-2; CDR3 protein: CASSHHYREPGNTIYF; CDR3 DNA: TGTGCCAGCAGCCATCACTACAGGGAACCCGGAAACACCATATATTTT
J gene: TRBJ2-7; D gene: -; clone size: -; V gene: TRBV19; CDR3 protein: CASSTSLADLEQYF; CDR3 DNA: TGTGCCAGTAGTACTAGTCTAGCCGACCTCGAGCAGTACTTC
J gene: TRBJ1-2; D gene: TRBD1; clone size: -; V gene: TRBV6-1; CDR3 protein: CASSEGAGGQGYTF; CDR3 DNA: TGTGCCAGCAGTGAAGGCGCAGGGGGACAAGGCTACACCTTC
J gene: TRBJ2-3; D gene: -; clone size: -; V gene: TRBV7-2; CDR3 protein: CASSLRPLALTDTQYF; CDR3 DNA: TGTGCCAGCAGCTTAAGACCCCTAGCGCTCACAGATACGCAGTATTTT